This T cell receptor beta chain appears in the sequencing data of a study of blood T cell repertoires in COVID-19. Study-wide background: Specimens from acute and convalescent COVID-19 originated in the United States, Italy and Spain. From T cells, B-cell-depleted T cells, or PBMCs came the material, which was cDNA or gDNA.

Authors' data handling: Reference gene primer amplification yielded estimated nucleated cell counts. Assay used: immunoSEQ multiplex PCR; TCRdb lists only in-frame clones, some missing. V, J and clone size derive from that table, while D and trimming were established from the DNA sequence. The sample has fewer than 350,000 clones; about nine tenths are singletons. Sequenced material: peripheral blood. The sequence was collected from a man aged 40-55 years with active or convalescent COVID-19.

CDR3 protein: CASSQERTETSSYEQYF. DNA for the CDR3: TGTGCCAGCAGCCAGGAGAGGACAGAAACTAGCTCCTACGAGCAGTACTTC. The chain couples TRBV14 to TRBJ2-7; tentative D call: TRBD1 (6 bases). The V gene lost 3 bases and the J gene lost 0 bases, with 18 bases spanning the gap. The CDR3 totals 17 residues. The germline V gene has CDR1 SGHDN and CDR2 FVKESK.